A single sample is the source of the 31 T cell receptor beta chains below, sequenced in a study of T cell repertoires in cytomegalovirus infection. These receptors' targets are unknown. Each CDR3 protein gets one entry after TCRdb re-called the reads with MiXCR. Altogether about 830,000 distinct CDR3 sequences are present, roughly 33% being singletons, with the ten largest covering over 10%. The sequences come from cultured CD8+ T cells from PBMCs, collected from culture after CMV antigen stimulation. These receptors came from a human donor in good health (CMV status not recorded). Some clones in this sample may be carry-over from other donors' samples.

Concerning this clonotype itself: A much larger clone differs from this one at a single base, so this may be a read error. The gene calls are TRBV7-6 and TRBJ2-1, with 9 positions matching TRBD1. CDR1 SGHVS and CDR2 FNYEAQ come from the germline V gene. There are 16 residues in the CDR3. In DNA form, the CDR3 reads TGTGTCAGCAGCTTAAGAGGGACAGGGCCCTACAATGAGCAGTTCTTC. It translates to CVSSLRGTGPYNEQFF.

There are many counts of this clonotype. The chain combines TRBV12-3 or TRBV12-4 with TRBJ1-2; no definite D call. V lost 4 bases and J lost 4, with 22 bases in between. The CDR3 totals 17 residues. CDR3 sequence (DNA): TGTGCCAGCAGTTCCTCCTCACGAACGAGGGAAATCTATGGCTACACCTTC. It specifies CASSSSSRTREIYGYTF.

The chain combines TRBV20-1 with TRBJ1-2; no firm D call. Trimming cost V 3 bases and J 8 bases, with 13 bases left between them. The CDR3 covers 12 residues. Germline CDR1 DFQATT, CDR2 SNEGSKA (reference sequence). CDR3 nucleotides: TGCAGTGCTAGGACTCCCAGAGTCGGCTACACCTTC. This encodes CSARTPRVGYTF.

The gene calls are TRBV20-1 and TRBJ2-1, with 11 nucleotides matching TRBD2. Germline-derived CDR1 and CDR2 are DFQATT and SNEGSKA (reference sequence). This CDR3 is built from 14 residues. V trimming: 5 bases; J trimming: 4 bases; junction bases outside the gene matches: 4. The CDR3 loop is CSAAGTSGYNEQFF. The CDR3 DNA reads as TGCAGTGCTGCAGGGACTAGCGGATACAATGAGCAGTTCTTC.

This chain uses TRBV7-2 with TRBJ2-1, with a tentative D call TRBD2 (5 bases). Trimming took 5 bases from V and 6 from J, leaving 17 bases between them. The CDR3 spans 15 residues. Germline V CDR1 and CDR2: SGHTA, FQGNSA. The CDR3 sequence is CASSVVATDFNEQFF. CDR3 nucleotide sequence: TGTGCCAGCAGCGTTGTAGCGACCGATTTCAATGAGCAGTTCTTC.

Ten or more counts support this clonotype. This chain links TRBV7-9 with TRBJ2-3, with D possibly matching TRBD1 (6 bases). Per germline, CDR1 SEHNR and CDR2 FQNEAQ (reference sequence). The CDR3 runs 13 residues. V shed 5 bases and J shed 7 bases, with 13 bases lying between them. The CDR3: CASSPPDSYTQYF. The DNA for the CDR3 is TGTGCCAGCAGCCCCCCGGACAGCTATACGCAGTATTTT.

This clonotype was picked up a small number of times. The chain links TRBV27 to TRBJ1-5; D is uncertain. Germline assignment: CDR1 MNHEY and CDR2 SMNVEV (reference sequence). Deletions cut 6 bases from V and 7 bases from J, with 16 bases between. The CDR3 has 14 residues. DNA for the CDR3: TGTGCCAGCAGCCTCGCAAGGAGCGGGCAGCCCCAGCATTTT. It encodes CASSLARSGQPQHF.

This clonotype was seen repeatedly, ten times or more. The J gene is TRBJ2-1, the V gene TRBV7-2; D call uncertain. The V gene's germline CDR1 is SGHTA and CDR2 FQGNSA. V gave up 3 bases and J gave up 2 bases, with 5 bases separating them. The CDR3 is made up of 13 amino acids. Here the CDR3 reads CASSFAAYNEQFF. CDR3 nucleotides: TGTGCCAGCAGCTTTGCAGCCTACAATGAGCAGTTCTTC. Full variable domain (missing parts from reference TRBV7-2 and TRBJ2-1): GAGVSQSPSNKVTEKGKDVELRCDPISGHTALYWYRQSLGQGLEFLIYFQGNSAPDKSGLPSDRFSAERTGGSVSTLTIQRTQQEDSAVYLCASSFAAYNEQFFGPGTRLTVL.

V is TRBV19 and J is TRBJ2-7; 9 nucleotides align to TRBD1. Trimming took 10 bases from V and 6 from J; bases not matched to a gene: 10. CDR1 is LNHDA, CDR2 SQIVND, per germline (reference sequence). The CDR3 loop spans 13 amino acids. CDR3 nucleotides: TGTGCCACTTCACCGGGACAGGGAGGCGAGCAGTACTTC. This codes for CATSPGQGGEQYF.

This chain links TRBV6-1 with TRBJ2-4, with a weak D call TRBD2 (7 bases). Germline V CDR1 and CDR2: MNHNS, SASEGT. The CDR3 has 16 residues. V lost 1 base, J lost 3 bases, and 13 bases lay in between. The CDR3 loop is CASSEEGGGNKNIQYF. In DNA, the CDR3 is TGTGCCAGCAGTGAAGAGGGGGGGGGGAACAAAAACATTCAGTACTTC.

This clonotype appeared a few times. The CDR3 here is CASSTWDRGPMNTEAFF. The CDR3 region has the DNA TGTGCCAGCAGCACCTGGGACAGGGGGCCTATGAACACTGAAGCTTTCTTT. V is TRBV11-2 and J is TRBJ1-1; TRBD1 matches at 12 bases. The CDR3 covers 17 residues. CDR1 is SGHAT and CDR2 is FQNNGV in the germline V gene. V shed 5 bases, J shed 0 bases, and the junction held 7 bases outside the gene matches.

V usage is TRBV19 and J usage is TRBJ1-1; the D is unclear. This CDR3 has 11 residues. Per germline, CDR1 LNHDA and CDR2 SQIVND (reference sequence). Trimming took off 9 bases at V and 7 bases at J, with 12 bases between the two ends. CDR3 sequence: CASSRKVEAFF. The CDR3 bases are TGTGCCAGCAGCCGGAAGGTTGAAGCTTTCTTT.

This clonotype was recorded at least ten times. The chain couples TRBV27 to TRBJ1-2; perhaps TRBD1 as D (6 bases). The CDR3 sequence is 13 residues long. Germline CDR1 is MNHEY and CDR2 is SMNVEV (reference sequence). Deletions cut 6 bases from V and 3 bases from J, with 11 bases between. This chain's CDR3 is CASSLGGDYGYTF. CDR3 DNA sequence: TGTGCCAGCAGCTTAGGGGGGGACTATGGCTACACCTTC.

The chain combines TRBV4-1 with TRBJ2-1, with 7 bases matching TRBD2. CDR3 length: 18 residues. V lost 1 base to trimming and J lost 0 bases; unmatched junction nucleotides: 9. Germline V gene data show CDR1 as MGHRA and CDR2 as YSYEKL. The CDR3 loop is CASSQVPRGDPSYNEQFF. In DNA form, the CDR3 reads TGCGCCAGCAGCCAAGTCCCTCGGGGGGATCCCTCCTACAATGAGCAGTTCTTC.

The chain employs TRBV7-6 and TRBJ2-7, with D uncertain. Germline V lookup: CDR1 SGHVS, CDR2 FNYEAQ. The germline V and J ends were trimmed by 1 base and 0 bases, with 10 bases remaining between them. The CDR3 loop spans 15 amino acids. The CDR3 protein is CASSLEASSSYEQYF. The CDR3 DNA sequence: TGTGCCAGCAGCTTAGAGGCTTCAAGCTCCTACGAGCAGTACTTC.

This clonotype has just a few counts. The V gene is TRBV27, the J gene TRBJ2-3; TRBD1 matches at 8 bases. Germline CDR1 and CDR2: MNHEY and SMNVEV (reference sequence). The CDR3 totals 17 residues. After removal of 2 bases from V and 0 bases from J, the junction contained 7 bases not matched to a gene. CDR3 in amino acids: CASSLMGQARSTDTQYF. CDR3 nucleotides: TGTGCCAGCAGTTTAATGGGACAGGCCCGTAGCACAGATACGCAGTATTTT.

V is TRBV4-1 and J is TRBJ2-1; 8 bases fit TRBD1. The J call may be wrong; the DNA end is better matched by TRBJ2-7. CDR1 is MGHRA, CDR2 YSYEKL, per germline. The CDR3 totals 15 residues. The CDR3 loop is CASSPRQGTYNEQYF. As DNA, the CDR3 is TGCGCCAGCAGCCCCAGACAGGGGACCTACAATGAGCAGTACTTC.

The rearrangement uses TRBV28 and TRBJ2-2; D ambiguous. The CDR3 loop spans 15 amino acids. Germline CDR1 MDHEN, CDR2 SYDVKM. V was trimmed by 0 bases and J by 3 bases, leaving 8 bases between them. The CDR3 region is CASSLWQSYTGELFF. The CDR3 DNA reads TGTGCCAGCAGTTTATGGCAGAGCTACACCGGGGAGCTGTTTTTT.

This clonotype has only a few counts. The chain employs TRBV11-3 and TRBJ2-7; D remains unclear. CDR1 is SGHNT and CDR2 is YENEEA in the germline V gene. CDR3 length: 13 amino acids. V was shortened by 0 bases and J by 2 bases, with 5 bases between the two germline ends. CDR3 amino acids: CASSLEVTYEQYF. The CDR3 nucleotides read TGTGCCAGCAGCTTAGAGGTTACCTACGAGCAGTACTTC.

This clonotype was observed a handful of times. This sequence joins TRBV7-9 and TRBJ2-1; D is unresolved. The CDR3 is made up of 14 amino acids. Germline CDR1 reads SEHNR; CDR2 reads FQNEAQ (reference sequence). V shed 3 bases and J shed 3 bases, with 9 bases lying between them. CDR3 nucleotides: TGTGCCAGCAGCTTTTCCCAACTCTACAATGAGCAGTTCTTC. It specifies CASSFSQLYNEQFF.

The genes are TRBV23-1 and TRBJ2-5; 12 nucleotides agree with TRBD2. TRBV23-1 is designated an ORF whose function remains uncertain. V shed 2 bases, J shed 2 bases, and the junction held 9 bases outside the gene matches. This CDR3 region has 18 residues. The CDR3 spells CASSQGLAGGLAQETQYF. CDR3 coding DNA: TGCGCCAGCAGTCAAGGTCTAGCGGGGGGGCTGGCACAAGAGACCCAGTACTTC.

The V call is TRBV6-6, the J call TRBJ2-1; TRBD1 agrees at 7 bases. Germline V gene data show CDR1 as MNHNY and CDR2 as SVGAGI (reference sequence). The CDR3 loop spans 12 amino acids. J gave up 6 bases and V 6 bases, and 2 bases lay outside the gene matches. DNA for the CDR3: TGTGCCAGCAGGGACAGGATCAATGAGCAGTTCTTC. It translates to CASRDRINEQFF.

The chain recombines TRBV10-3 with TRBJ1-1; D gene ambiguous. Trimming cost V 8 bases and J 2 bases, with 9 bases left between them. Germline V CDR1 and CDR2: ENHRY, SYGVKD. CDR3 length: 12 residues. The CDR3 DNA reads TGTGCCATCGGCGGACCAAACACTGAAGCTTTCTTT. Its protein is CAIGGPNTEAFF.

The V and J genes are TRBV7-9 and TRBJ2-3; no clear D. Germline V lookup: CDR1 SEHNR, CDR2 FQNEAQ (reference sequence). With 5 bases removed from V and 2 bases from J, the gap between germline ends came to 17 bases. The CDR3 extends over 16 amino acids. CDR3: CASSPSLGSHTDTQYF. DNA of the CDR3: TGTGCCAGCAGCCCCTCGTTAGGATCGCACACAGATACGCAGTATTTT.

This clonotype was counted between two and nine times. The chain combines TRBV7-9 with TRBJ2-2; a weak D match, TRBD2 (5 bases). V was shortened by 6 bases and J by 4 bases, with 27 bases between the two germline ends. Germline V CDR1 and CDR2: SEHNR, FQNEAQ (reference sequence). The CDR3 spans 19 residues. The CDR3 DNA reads TGTGCCAGCAGATTTATCGATGGGAGTTCGGGGATCCTCACCGGGGAGCTGTTTTTT. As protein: CASRFIDGSSGILTGELFF. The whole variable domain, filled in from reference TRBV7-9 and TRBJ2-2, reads DTGVSQNPRHKITKRGQNVTFRCDPISEHNRLYWYRQTLGQGPEFLTYFQNEAQLEKSRLLSDRFSAERPKGSFSTLEIQRTEQGDSAMYLCASRFIDGSSGILTGELFFGEGSRLTVL.

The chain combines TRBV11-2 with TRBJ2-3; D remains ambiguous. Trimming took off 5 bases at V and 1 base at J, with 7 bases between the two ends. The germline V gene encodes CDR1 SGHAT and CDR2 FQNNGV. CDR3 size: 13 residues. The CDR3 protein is CASSRTRTDTQYF. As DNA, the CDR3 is TGTGCCAGCAGCCGGACGCGCACAGATACGCAGTATTTT. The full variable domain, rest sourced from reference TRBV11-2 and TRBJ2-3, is EAGVAQSPRYKIIEKRQSVAFWCNPISGHATLYWYQQILGQGPKLLIQFQNNGVVDDSQLPKDRFSAERLKGVDSTLKIQPAKLEDSAVYLCASSRTRTDTQYFGPGTRLTVL.

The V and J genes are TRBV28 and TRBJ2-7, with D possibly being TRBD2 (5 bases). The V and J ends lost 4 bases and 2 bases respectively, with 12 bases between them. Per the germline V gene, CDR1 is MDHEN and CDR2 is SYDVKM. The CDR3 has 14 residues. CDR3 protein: CASSSPSGTYEQYV. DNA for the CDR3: TGTGCCAGCAGTTCTCCCTCGGGGACCTACGAGCAGTACGTC.

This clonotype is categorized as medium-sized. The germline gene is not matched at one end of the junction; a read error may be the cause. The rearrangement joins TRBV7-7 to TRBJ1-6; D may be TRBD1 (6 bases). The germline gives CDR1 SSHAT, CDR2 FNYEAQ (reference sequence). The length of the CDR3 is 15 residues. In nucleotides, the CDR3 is TGTGCTAGCAGCTTAGCAGCGGGGGGCAATTCACCCCTCCACTTT. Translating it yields CASSLAAGGNSPLHF.

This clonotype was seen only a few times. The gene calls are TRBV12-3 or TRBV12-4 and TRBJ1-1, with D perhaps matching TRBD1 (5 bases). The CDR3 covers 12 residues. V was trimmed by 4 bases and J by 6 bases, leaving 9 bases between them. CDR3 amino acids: CASSSWGAEAFF. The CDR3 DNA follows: TGTGCCAGCAGTTCGTGGGGGGCTGAAGCTTTCTTT.

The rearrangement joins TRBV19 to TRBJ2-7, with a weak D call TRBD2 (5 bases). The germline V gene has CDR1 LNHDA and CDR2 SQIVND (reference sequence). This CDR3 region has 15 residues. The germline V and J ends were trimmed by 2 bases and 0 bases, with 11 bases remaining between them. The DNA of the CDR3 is TGTGCCAGTAGTATAAGAGCGGTTTCCTCCTACGAGCAGTACTTC. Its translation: CASSIRAVSSYEQYF.

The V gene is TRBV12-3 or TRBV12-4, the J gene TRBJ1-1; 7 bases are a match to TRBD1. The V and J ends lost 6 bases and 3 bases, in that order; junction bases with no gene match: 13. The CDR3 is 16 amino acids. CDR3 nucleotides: TGTGCCAGCAGCCCTGGGACAGAGAAATGGGACACTGAAGCTTTCTTT. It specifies CASSPGTEKWDTEAFF.